The 8 T cell receptor beta chains below were found in one sample sequenced in a study of T cell changes during pregnancy in multiple sclerosis. Profiling relied on immunoSEQ multiplex PCR, and the TCRdb table lists in-frame clones only, not all of them. This table holds 60,000 or so clones, roughly nine tenths found once. The sample consisted of peripheral blood, taken before pregnancy. These receptors all stem from a female donor with multiple sclerosis, enrolled in a pregnancy study.

This chain connects TRBV2 to TRBJ2-7; 7 bases align to TRBD1. The length of the CDR3 is 14 residues. CDR1 and CDR2 (germline): SNHLY, FYNNEI. J was trimmed by 3 bases and V by 3 bases; bases with no gene match: 5. The CDR3 reads CASSERGPLYEQYF. The CDR3 DNA reads TGTGCCAGCAGTGAGAGGGGGCCCCTCTACGAGCAGTACTTC.

V and J are TRBV11-1 and TRBJ2-7; 10 nucleotides align to TRBD2. Trimming took 5 bases from V and 3 from J; bases not matched to a gene: 4. Germline V lookup: CDR1 SGHAT, CDR2 FQDESV (reference sequence). CDR3 length equals 14 residues. This chain's CDR3 is CASSPGLAVYEQYF. DNA for the CDR3: TGTGCCAGCAGCCCCGGACTAGCGGTCTACGAGCAGTACTTC.

The chain combines TRBV13 with TRBJ1-2, with TRBD1 matching 7 bases. Germline trimming cut 8 bases from V and 0 bases from J; bases unmatched to any gene: 12. Germline V CDR1 and CDR2: PRHDT, FYEKMQ (reference sequence). This CDR3 is built from 16 residues. The CDR3 is CASRPTGGGTNYGYTF. The CDR3 bases are TGTGCCAGCCGACCCACCGGAGGGGGCACTAACTATGGCTACACCTTC.

The J gene is TRBJ2-3, the V gene TRBV18; 7 bases map to TRBD1. Trimming cost V 4 bases and J 7 bases; bases outside gene matches: 2. Germline values: CDR1 KGHSH, CDR2 LQKENI. The CDR3 consists of 12 residues. The CDR3 DNA follows: TGTGCCAGCTCACGGGACAGTTATACGCAGTATTTT. Translation gives CASSRDSYTQYF.

V gene TRBV7-2 combines with J gene TRBJ1-2; the D gene is possibly TRBD1 (6 bases). CDR3 length: 14 residues. V was shortened by 1 base and J by 8 bases, with 14 bases between the two germline ends. Germline V gene sequence: CDR1 SGHTA, CDR2 FQGNSA. CDR3 amino acids: CASSLEGTSRGYTF. In DNA, the CDR3 is TGTGCCAGCAGCTTAGAGGGGACATCCAGGGGCTACACCTTC.

This clone was seen just once. V is TRBV29-1 and J is TRBJ1-2; D is uncertain. Deletions cut 7 bases from V and 4 bases from J, with 13 bases between. Per the germline V gene, CDR1 is SQVTM and CDR2 is ANQGSEA. The length of the CDR3 is 12 residues. CDR3 nucleotides: TGCAGCGCCATCACGAGTATCTATGGCTACACCTTC. This gives the protein CSAITSIYGYTF.

The rearrangement joins TRBV9 to TRBJ1-2; 8 bases fit TRBD1. The J segment lost 4 bases and the V segment lost 2 bases, leaving 16 bases of the junction unmatched. This CDR3 is 18 amino acids long. Germline CDR1 and CDR2: SGDLS and YYNGEE. The CDR3 DNA reads TGTGCCAGCAGCGTCTCGTTAGCCCCGGGACAGGCTGGCTATGGCTACACCTTC. Protein sequence: CASSVSLAPGQAGYGYTF.

The chain combines TRBV6-5 with TRBJ1-2, with no clear D. Trimming took 0 bases from V and 6 from J, leaving 11 bases between them. This CDR3 is 14 amino acids long. Germline CDR1 reads MNHEY; CDR2 reads SVGAGI. The CDR3 bases are TGTGCCAGCAGTTACTCTGGCACATTTAATGGCTACACCTTC. Its protein is CASSYSGTFNGYTF.